This TCR beta chain was profiled in a study of control samples from healthy donors and cancer patients. CDR1 is MGHRA and CDR2 is YSYEKL in the germline V gene. V was clipped by 4 bases and J by 0 bases; unmatched bases: 7. This CDR3 spans 16 amino acids. This clone was picked up a small number of times. Assay: immunoSEQ multiplex PCR; the TCRdb copy retains only in-frame clones and omits some. Among over 100,000 clones listed, approximately 89% were seen once. The sequence came from a middle-aged man in good health. The specimen was blood. The chain is built from TRBV4-1 and TRBJ2-7; the match to TRBD2 covers 9 bases. The CDR3 nucleotides read TGCGCCAGCAGCCTCCAGACTAGCGGTAGCTCCTACGAGCAGTACTTC. Protein: CASSLQTSGSSYEQYF.